The rows below give T cell receptor beta chains drawn from one sample of a study of cytotoxic CD8 clonotypes in ibrutinib-treated CLL. Repertoires were generated with immunoSEQ multiplex PCR, while TCRdb's copy carries only in-frame clones and drops some. The sample has more than 55,000 clones, 71% seen once. The specimen comprised PBMCs, sampled after 12 months of ibrutinib treatment. The source is a human donor with chronic lymphocytic leukemia. The CDR3 runs from the conserved cysteine through the conserved F or W. D genes are given only for firm matches. Clone sizes are given selectively: once, few, many, or a class where the clone is expanded.

TRBJ1-4	TRBD1	TRBV6-6	-	TGTGCCAGCAGTTATAGACAGGGTGGTGAAAAACTGTTTTTT	CASSYRQGGEKLFF
TRBJ2-3	-	TRBV4-2	-	TGTGCCAGCAGCCAGCCAGAGACAGATACGCAGTATTTT	CASSQPETDTQYF
TRBJ1-2	TRBD1	TRBV29-1	-	TGCAGCGACACCCCGGGACAGGGAGTTAACTATGGCTACACCTTC	CSDTPGQGVNYGYTF
TRBJ2-7	TRBD1	TRBV18	-	TGTGCCAGCTCAAGGGACAGGGGTCACTACGAGCAGTACTTC	CASSRDRGHYEQYF
TRBJ2-2	TRBD2	TRBV7-3	-	TGTGCCAGCAGCTTAATAGTAGCGGGAGGGACCGGGGAGCTGTTTTTT	CASSLIVAGGTGELFF
TRBJ1-1	-	TRBV18	-	TGTGCCAGCTCACCTGGGCTACAGGGTGAAGCTTTCTTT	CASSPGLQGEAFF
TRBJ2-7	-	TRBV6-5	-	TGTGCCAGCAAAAGACTTTACGAGCAGTACTTC	CASKRLYEQYF
TRBJ2-7	TRBD2	TRBV7-2	-	TGTGCCAGCAGCTTACGCGGGGGGGGATACGAGCAGTACTTC	CASSLRGGGYEQYF
TRBJ2-1	TRBD2	TRBV4-1	-	TGCGCCAGCAGCCAAATTCTAGCGGGAGTCCTCCGGGATGAGCAGTTCTTC	CASSQILAGVLRDEQFF
TRBJ1-3	-	TRBV6-6	-	TGTGCCAGCAGCCCCACGGGAAACACCATATATTTT	CASSPTGNTIYF
TRBJ1-1	-	TRBV4-2	few	TGTGCCAGCAGCCAAGATCGGTGGAGGGTCGCCGAAGCTTTCTTT	CASSQDRWRVAEAFF
TRBJ2-5	TRBD2	TRBV19	-	TGTGCCAGTAGTCGGGGACTAGCGGACCGCCAAGAGACCCAGTACTTC	CASSRGLADRQETQYF
TRBJ1-2	TRBD1	TRBV10-3	-	TGTGCCATCAGTGAGTCAAGGGGGCTTGACTATGGCTACACCTTC	CAISESRGLDYGYTF
TRBJ2-5	TRBD2	TRBV19	-	TGTGCCAGTAGTATAGCTAGCGGGGGCTACCAAGAGACCCAGTACTTC	CASSIASGGYQETQYF
TRBJ2-1	-	TRBV29-1	-	TGCAGCGTTGAGCCGCCCAACTACAATGAGCAGTTCTTC	CSVEPPNYNEQFF
TRBJ2-5	-	TRBV7-2	-	TGTGCCAGCAGCTTAGCGGATACCCAAACGGGCCCCCAGTACTTC	CASSLADTQTGPQYF
TRBJ2-3	TRBD1	TRBV5-4	-	TGTGCCAGCAGCTGGGACAGGGAAGATACGCAGTATTTT	CASSWDREDTQYF
TRBJ2-7	-	TRBV6-5	-	TGTGCCAGCAGTTACGTGGGGACCTTAGGGGAGCAGTACTTC	CASSYVGTLGEQYF
TRBJ2-3	-	TRBV7-9	few	TGTGCCAGCAGCTCGCGGGCAGATTTCACAGATACGCAGTATTTT	CASSSRADFTDTQYF
TRBJ2-1	-	TRBV6-1	-	TGTGCCAGCAGGAACAGGAGGCACTACAATGAGCAGTTCTTC	CASRNRRHYNEQFF
TRBJ2-1	-	TRBV11-2	-	TGTGCCAGCAGCTTAGAGGGCGGGCACACGAACAATGAGCAGTTCTTC	CASSLEGGHTNNEQFF
TRBJ2-1	TRBD2	TRBV4-1	-	TGCGCCAGCAGCCCTCCGGGACTAGCGCTTTACAATGAGCAGTTCTTC	CASSPPGLALYNEQFF
TRBJ2-1	TRBD2	TRBV6-6	-	TGTGCCAGCAGTTACGGTAGCGGGAGGGTCTACAATGAGCAGTTCTTC	CASSYGSGRVYNEQFF
TRBJ2-7	TRBD1	TRBV6-1	once	TGTGCCAGCAGCCGACAGGGATCGATCTACGAGCAGTACTTC	CASSRQGSIYEQYF
TRBJ2-3	TRBD2	TRBV30	-	TGTGCCTGGAGTAAGGCACTAGCGGGAGTTTCAGATACGCAGTATTTT	CAWSKALAGVSDTQYF
TRBJ2-5	-	TRBV11-1	-	TGTGCCAGCAGCTTATTCCCCCCGGACGAGAAAGAGACCCAGTACTTC	CASSLFPPDEKETQYF
TRBJ2-1	TRBD2	TRBV6-5	few	TGTGCCAGCAGGGGGGGGACGCGGTCCTACAATGAGCAGTTCTTC	CASRGGTRSYNEQFF
TRBJ2-7	-	TRBV28	few	TGTGCCAGCAGTTTTTTTCGGGGGCTTTCCCACGAGCAGTACTTC	CASSFFRGLSHEQYF
TRBJ2-3	TRBD2	TRBV27	-	TGTGCCAGCAGTTCCCGACTAGCGGGCACAGATACGCAGTATTTT	CASSSRLAGTDTQYF
TRBJ2-7	-	TRBV2	-	TGTGCCAGCGGGTACGAGCAGTACTTC	CASGYEQYF
TRBJ1-3	TRBD1	TRBV6-1	-	TGTGCCAGCAGTCGGACAGGGACGGATGGAAACACCATATATTTT	CASSRTGTDGNTIYF
TRBJ2-7	-	TRBV30	-	TGTGCCTGCACGGCGGGGTCCTACGAGCAGTACTTC	CACTAGSYEQYF
TRBJ1-2	TRBD1	TRBV5-1	-	TGCGCCAGCAGCGAGGGACAGGGTTTCGGCTACACCTTC	CASSEGQGFGYTF
TRBJ2-3	-	TRBV18	-	TGTGCCAGCTCACCGCTAGGGGCGGTAGAGACAGATACGCAGTATTTT	CASSPLGAVETDTQYF
TRBJ2-4	TRBD1	TRBV2	-	TGTGCCAGCAGTGTGGTTAGGGACAGACAAAACATTCAGTACTTC	CASSVVRDRQNIQYF
TRBJ2-3	-	TRBV11-2	-	TGTGCCAGCACCGCCGGGAGCGGCACAGATACGCAGTATTTT	CASTAGSGTDTQYF
TRBJ1-2	TRBD1	TRBV4-1	-	TGCGCCAGCAGCCAGGGACAGGGTCTTGTCTATGGCTACACCTTC	CASSQGQGLVYGYTF
TRBJ2-5	TRBD1	TRBV23-1	-	TGCGCCAGCAGTCAATCGCTGGAATTTTCGGGACAGAAGATTCAAGAGACCCAGTACTTC	CASSQSLEFSGQKIQETQYF
TRBJ2-3	-	TRBV28	once	TGTGCCAGCAGTATAGAGGGGGGGACGCAGTATTTT	CASSIEGGTQYF
TRBJ1-5	-	TRBV27	once	TGTGCCAGCAGTCGTACCCAAACAGACCGCTCATGGCCCCAGCATTTT	CASSRTQTDRSWPQHF
TRBJ1-5	TRBD1	TRBV9	-	TGTGCCAGCAGCCCGACAGGGGACAATCAGCCCCAGCATTTT	CASSPTGDNQPQHF
TRBJ2-7	-	TRBV4-1	-	TGCGCCAGCAGCCAAGTTTCTTCGTCTAGCCGAGGCTACGAGCAGTACTTC	CASSQVSSSSRGYEQYF
TRBJ1-4	TRBD1	TRBV6-6	-	TGTGCCAGCAATTTCAGGGGGGAGAATGAAAAACTGTTTTTT	CASNFRGENEKLFF
TRBJ1-1	-	TRBV6-6	-	TGTGCCAGCAGTACGGGGAACAGGGACACTGAAGCTTTCTTT	CASSTGNRDTEAFF
TRBJ2-7	-	TRBV6-1	few	TGTGCCAGCAGCGGGACCTTTCCGTCCTACGAGCAGTACTTC	CASSGTFPSYEQYF
TRBJ2-7	-	TRBV21-1	-	TGTGCCAGCAGCAAAGCAGGGGGACTAGCGGGTCGCCTCTCCTACGAGCAGTACTTC	CASSKAGGLAGRLSYEQYF
TRBJ2-2	-	TRBV11-3	-	TGTGCCAGCAGCCGAAACAGCTACGGGGAGCTGTTTTTT	CASSRNSYGELFF
TRBJ2-5	-	TRBV9	-	TGTGCCAGCAGCGTAGGTTTGGACGCCCGTACGGAGACCCAGTACTTC	CASSVGLDARTETQYF
TRBJ2-5	TRBD1	TRBV28	-	TGTGCCAGCAGTTTAGGCAGGGGGTTACAAGAGACCCAGTACTTC	CASSLGRGLQETQYF
TRBJ2-5	-	TRBV30	-	TGTGCCTGGACACCCTTCGAGGGGGTTCAAGAGACCCAGTACTTC	CAWTPFEGVQETQYF
TRBJ2-3	-	TRBV20-1	-	TGCAGTGCAAGCATATCAGATACGCAGTATTTT	CSASISDTQYF
TRBJ1-2	TRBD1	TRBV6-5	-	TGTGCCAGCAGACCGGGACAGGGGGCCGGAGGCTACACCTTC	CASRPGQGAGGYTF
TRBJ1-3	TRBD1	TRBV6-6	once	TGTGCCAGCAGTCCCCACGACAGGGGGGACGGAAACACCATATATTTT	CASSPHDRGDGNTIYF
TRBJ2-5	-	TRBV12-2	-	TGTGCAAGTCGCTTACCCTCCCCGACTAGCGGGAGATCGGAGACCCAGTACTTC	CASRLPSPTSGRSETQYF